This entry describes one T cell receptor (beta chain). There are 13 residues in the CDR3. Germline assignment: CDR1 ENHRY and CDR2 SYGVKD. V lost 5 bases and J 8 bases, leaving 15 bases between the germline ends. TCRdb reprocessed the RT-PCR reads with MiXCR, giving one entry per CDR3 protein. Among hundreds of thousands of distinct CDR3 sequences listed, more than 13% were seen once. The chain employs TRBV10-3 and TRBJ1-2; D not resolved. The source is a female donor in good health, serving as a healthy control. Material for sequencing was memory CD4+ T cells from blood. Here the CDR3 DNA reads TGTGCCATCAGTAGGGCCCAGACGGGCGGCTACACCTTC. It yields the protein CAISRAQTGGYTF.